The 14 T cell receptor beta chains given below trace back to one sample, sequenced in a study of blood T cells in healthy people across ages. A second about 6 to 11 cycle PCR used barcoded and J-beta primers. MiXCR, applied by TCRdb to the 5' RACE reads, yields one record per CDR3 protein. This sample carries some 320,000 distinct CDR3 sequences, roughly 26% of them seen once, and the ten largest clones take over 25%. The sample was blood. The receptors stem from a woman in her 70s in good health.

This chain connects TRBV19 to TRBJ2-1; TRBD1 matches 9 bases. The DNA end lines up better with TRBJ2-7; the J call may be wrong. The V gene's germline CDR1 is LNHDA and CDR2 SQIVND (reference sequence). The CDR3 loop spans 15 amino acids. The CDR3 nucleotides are TGTGCCAGTAGCCAGGGATACAGGGGGCTCTACGAGCAGTACTTC. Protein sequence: CASSQGYRGLYEQYF.

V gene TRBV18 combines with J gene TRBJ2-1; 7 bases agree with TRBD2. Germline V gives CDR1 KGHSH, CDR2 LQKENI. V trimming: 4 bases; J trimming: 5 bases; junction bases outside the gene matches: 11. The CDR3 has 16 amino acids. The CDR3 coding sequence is TGTGCCAGCTCACGTAATGGACTAGTGACCCACAATGAGCAGTTCTTC. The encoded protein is CASSRNGLVTHNEQFF.

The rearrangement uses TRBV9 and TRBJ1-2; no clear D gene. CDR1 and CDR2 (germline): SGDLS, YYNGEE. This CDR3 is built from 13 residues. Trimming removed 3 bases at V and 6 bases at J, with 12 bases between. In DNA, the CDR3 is TGTGCCAGCAGCGGCGGTAGTTTCGATGGCTACACCTTC. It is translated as CASSGGSFDGYTF.

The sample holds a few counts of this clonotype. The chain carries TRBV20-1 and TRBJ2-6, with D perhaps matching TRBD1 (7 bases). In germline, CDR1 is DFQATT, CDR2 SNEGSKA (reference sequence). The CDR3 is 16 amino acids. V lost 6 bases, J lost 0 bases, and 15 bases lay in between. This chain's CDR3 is CSARGTSFSGANVLTF. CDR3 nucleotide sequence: TGCAGTGCCAGGGGGACTTCCTTCTCTGGGGCCAACGTCCTGACTTTC.

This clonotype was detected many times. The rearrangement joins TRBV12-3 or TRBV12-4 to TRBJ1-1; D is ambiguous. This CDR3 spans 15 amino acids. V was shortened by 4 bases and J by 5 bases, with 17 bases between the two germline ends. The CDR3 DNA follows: TGTGCCAGCAGTTACAGACAAACTATCAGGACTGAAGCTTTCTTT. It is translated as CASSYRQTIRTEAFF.

CDR3 sequence: CARLLAGTDTQYF. Written as DNA, the CDR3 is TGTGCCCGACTACTAGCGGGCACAGATACGCAGTATTTT. The chain uses TRBV7-3 and TRBJ2-3; 8 bases are a match to TRBD2. CDR3 size: 13 residues. Germline lookup yields CDR1 SGHTA and CDR2 FQGTGA. With V trimmed by 11 bases and J by 1 base, 5 bases remained unmatched.

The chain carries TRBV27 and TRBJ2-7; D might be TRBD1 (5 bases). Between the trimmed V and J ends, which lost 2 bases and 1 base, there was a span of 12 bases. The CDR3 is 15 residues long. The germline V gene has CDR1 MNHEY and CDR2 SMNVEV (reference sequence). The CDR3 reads CASSLKDRPSYEQYF. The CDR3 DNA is TGTGCCAGCAGTTTAAAAGACAGACCTTCCTACGAGCAGTACTTC.

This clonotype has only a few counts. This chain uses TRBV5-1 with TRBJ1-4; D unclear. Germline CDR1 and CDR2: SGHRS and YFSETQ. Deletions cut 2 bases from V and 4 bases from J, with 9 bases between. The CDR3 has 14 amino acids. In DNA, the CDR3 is TGCGCCAGCAGCTTCGGGCAGGATAATGAAAAACTGTTTTTT. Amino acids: CASSFGQDNEKLFF.

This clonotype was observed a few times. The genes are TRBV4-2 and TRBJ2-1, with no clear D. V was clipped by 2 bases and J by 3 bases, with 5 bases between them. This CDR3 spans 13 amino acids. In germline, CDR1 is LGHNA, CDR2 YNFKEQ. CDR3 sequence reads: CASSQSGYNEQFF. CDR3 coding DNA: TGTGCCAGCAGCCAATCCGGCTACAATGAGCAGTTCTTC.

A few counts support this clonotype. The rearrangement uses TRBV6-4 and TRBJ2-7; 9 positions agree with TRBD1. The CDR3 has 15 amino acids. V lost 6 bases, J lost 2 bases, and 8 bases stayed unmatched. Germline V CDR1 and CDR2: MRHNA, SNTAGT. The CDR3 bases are TGTGCCAGCAGAGGGGGACAGGGAAGACCCTACGAGCAGTACTTC. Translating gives CASRGGQGRPYEQYF.

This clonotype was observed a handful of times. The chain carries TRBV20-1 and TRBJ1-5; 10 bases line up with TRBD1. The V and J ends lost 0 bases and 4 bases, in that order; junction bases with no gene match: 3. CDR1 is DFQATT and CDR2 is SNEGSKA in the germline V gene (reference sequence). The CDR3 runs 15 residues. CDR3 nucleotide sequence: TGCAGTGCTAGAGACGCGGGACAGGGGAATCAGCCCCAGCATTTT. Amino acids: CSARDAGQGNQPQHF.

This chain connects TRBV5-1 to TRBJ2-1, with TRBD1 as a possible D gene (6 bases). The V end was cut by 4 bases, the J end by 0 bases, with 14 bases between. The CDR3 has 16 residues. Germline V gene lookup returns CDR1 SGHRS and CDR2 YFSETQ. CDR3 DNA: TGCGCCAGCAGCCGTGACCAGGGGAGCTCCTACAATGAGCAGTTCTTC. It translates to CASSRDQGSSYNEQFF.

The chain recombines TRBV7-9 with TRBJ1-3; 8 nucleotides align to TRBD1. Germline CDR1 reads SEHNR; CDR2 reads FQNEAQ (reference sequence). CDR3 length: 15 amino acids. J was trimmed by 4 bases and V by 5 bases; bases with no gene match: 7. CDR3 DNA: TGTGCCAGCAGCACAAGGGGACAGGAGGGAAACACCATATATTTT. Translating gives CASSTRGQEGNTIYF.

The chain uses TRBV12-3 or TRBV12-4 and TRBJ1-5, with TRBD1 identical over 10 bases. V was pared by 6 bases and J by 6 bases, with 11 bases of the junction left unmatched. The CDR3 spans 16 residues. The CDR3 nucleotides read TGTGCCAGCAGCATAAATGCACGACAGGGGGCTCAGCCCCAGCATTTT. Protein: CASSINARQGAQPQHF.